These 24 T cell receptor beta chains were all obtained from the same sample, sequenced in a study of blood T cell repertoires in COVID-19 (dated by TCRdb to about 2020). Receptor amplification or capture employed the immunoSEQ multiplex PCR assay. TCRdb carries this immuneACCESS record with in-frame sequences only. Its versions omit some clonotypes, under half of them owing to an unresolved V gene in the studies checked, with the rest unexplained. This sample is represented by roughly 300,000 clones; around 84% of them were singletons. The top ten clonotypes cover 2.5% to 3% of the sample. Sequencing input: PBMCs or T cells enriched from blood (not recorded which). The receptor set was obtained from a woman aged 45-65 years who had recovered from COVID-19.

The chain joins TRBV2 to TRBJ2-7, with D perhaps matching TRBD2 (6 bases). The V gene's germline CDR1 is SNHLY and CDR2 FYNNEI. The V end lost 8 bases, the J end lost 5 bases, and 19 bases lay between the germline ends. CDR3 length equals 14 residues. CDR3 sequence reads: CASFLGGIADEQYF. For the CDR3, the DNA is TGTGCCAGCTTTCTAGGCGGGATAGCAGACGAGCAGTACTTC.

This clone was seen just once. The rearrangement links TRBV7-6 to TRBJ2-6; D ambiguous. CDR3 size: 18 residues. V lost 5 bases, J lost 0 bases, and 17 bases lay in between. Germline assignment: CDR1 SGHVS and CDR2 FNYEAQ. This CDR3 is CASSRHHMDYSGANVLTF. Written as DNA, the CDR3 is TGTGCCAGCAGCCGACACCACATGGATTACTCTGGGGCCAACGTCCTGACTTTC.

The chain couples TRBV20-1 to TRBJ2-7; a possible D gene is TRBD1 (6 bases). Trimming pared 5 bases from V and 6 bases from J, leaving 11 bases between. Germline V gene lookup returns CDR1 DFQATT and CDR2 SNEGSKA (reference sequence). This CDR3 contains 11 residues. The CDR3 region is CSAQQGPEQYF. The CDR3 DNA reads TGCAGTGCTCAACAGGGACCCGAGCAGTACTTC.

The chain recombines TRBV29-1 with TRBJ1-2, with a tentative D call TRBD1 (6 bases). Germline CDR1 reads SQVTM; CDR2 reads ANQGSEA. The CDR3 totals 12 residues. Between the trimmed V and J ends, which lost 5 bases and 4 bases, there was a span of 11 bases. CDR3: CSVTDRGYGYTF. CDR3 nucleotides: TGCAGCGTTACGGACAGAGGCTATGGCTACACCTTC.

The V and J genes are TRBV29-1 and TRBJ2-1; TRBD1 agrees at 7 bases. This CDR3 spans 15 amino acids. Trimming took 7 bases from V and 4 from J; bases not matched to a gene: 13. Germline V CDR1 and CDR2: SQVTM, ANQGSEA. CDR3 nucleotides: TGCAGCGCTCAGTCGACAGGGCAAAATTACAATGAGCAGTTCTTC. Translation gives CSAQSTGQNYNEQFF.

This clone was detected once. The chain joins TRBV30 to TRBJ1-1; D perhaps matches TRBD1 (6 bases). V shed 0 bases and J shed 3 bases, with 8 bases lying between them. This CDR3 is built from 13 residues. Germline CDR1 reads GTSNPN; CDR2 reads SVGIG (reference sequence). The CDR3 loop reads CAWSVDRYTEAFF. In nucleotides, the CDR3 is TGTGCCTGGAGTGTGGACAGATACACTGAAGCTTTCTTT.

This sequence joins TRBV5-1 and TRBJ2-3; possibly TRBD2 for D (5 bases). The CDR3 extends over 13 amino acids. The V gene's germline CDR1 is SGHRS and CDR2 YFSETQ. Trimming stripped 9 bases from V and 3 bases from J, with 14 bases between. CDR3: CATRRTGTDTQYF. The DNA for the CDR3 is TGCGCCACTAGAAGGACGGGGACAGATACGCAGTATTTT.

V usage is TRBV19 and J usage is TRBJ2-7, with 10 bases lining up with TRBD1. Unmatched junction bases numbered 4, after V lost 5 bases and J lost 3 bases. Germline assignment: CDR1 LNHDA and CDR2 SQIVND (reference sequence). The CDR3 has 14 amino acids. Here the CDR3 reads CASSRDRGYYEQYF. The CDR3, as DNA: TGTGCCAGTAGTCGGGACAGGGGATACTACGAGCAGTACTTC.

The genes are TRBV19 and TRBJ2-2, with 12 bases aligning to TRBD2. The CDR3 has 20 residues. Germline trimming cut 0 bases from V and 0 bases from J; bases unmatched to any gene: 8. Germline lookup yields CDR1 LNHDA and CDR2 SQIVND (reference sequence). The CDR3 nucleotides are TGTGCCAGTAGTATAGATGGTAGACTAGCGGGAGTGTCGAACACCGGGGAGCTGTTTTTT. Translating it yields CASSIDGRLAGVSNTGELFF.

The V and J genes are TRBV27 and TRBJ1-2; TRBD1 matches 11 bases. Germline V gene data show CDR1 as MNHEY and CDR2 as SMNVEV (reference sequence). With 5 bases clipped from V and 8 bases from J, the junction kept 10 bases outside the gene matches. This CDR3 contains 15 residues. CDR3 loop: CASSPRTGGAGGYTF. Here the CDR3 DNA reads TGTGCCAGCAGTCCCCGGACAGGGGGCGCCGGGGGCTACACCTTC.

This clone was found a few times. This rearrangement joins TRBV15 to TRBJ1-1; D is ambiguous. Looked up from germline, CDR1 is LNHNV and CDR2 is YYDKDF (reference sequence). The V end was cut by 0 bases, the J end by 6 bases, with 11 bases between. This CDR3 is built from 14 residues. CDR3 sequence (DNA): TGTGCCACCAGCAGAGAAGGGCGGGTTTCTGAAGCTTTCTTT. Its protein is CATSREGRVSEAFF.

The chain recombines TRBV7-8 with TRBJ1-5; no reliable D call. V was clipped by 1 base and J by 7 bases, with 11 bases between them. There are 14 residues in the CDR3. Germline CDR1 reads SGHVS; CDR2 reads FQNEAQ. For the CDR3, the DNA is TGTGCCAGCAGCTTAGTACGGGAGTCGCAGCCCCAGCATTTT. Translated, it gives CASSLVRESQPQHF.

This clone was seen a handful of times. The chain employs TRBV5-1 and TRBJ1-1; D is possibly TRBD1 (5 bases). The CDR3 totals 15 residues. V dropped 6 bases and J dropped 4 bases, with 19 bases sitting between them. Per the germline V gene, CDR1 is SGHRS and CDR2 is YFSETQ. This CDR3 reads CASTLGGTSGTEAFF. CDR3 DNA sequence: TGCGCCAGCACCCTGGGGGGGACCTCGGGCACTGAAGCTTTCTTT.

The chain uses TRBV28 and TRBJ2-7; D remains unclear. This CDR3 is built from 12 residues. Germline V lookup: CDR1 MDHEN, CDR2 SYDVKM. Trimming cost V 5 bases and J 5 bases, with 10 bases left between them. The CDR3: CASSPLSHEQYF. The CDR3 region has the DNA TGTGCCAGCAGTCCCCTAAGTCACGAGCAGTACTTC.

CDR3 loop: CSVEDPLAAIETQYF. In DNA, the CDR3 is TGCAGCGTTGAAGATCCCCTAGCGGCTATTGAGACCCAGTACTTC. The rearrangement uses TRBV29-1 and TRBJ2-5; TRBD2 agrees at 7 bases. Germline V gives CDR1 SQVTM, CDR2 ANQGSEA. V shed 0 bases and J 5 bases; nucleotides not matched to a gene: 9. The CDR3 is made up of 15 amino acids.

Here the CDR3 DNA reads TGCGCCAGCAGCCCCGGGACAGGGTCGACCGGGGAGCTGTTTTTT. This encodes CASSPGTGSTGELFF. V usage is TRBV5-1 and J usage is TRBJ2-2; 9 nucleotides line up with TRBD1. The trim removed 4 bases at V and 5 bases at J, leaving 6 bases unmatched. Germline assignment: CDR1 SGHRS and CDR2 YFSETQ. This CDR3 is built from 15 residues.

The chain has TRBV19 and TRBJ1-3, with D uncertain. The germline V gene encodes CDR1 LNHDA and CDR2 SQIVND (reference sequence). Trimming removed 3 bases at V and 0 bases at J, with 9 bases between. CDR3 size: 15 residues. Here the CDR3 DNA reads TGTGCCAGTAGTATTAACAGAAACTCTGGAAACACCATATATTTT. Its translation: CASSINRNSGNTIYF.

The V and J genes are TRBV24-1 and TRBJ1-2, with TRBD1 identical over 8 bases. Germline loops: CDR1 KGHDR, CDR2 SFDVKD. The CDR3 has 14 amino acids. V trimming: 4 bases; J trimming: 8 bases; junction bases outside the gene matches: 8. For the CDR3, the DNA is TGTGCCACCAGTGACAGCGGACAGGGTGGGGGCTACACCTTC. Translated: CATSDSGQGGGYTF.

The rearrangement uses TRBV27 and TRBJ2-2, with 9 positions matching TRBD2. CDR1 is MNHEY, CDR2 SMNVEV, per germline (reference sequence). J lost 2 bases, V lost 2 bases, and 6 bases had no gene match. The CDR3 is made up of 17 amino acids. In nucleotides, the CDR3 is TGTGCCAGCAGTTTAAAAGCGGGGGGCCGAAACACCGGGGAGCTGTTTTTT. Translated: CASSLKAGGRNTGELFF.

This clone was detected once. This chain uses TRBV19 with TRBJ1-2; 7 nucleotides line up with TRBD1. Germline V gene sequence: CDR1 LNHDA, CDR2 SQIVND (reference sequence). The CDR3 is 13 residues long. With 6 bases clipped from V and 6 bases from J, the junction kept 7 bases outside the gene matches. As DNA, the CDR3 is TGTGCCAGTAGCAGCACAGGGGTGGATGGCTACACCTTC. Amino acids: CASSSTGVDGYTF.

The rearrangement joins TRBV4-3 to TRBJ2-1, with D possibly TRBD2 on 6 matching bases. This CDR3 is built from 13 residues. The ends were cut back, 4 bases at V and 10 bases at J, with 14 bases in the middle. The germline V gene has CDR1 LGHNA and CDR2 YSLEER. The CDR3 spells CASSRGIREEQFF. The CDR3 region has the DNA TGCGCCAGCAGCCGCGGGATCCGGGAAGAGCAGTTCTTC.

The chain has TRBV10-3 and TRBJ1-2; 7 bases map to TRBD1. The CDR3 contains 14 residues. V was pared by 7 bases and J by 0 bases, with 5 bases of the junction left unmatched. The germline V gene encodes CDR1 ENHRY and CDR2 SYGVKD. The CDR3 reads CAITPGTANYGYTF. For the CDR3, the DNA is TGTGCCATCACCCCGGGGACAGCTAACTATGGCTACACCTTC.

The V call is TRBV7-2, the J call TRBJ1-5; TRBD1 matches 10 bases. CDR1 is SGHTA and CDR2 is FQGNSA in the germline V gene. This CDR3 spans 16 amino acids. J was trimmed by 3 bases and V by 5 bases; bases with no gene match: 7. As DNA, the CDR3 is TGTGCCAGCAGCACGCGGACAGGGGGAGACAATCAGCCCCAGCATTTT. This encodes CASSTRTGGDNQPQHF.

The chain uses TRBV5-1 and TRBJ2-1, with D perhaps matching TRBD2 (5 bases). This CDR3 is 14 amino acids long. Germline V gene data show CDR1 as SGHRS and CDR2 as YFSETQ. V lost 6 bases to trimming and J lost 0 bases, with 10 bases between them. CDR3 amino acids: CASKRDNSYNEQFF. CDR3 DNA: TGCGCCAGCAAGAGGGATAACTCCTACAATGAGCAGTTCTTC.